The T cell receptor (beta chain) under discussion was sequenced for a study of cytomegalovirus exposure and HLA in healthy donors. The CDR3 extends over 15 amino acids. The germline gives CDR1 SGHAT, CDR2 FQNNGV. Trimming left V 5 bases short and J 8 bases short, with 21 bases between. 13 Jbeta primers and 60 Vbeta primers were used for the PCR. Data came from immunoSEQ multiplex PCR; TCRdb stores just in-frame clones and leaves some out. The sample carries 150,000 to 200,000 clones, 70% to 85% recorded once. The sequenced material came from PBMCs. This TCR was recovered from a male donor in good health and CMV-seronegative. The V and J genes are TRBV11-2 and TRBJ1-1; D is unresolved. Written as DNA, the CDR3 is TGTGCCAGCAGCCCACCCCGCGAACGGGGAAGGGAAGCTTTCTTT. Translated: CASSPPRERGREAFF. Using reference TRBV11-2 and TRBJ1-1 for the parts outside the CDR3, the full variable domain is EAGVAQSPRYKIIEKRQSVAFWCNPISGHATLYWYQQILGQGPKLLIQFQNNGVVDDSQLPKDRFSAERLKGVDSTLKIQPAKLEDSAVYLCASSPPRERGREAFFGQGTRLTVV.